This T cell receptor (beta chain) was identified in a study of sequential checkpoint blockade in melanoma. The length of the CDR3 is 13 residues. Between the trimmed V and J ends, which lost 6 bases and 5 bases, there was a span of 14 bases. The germline V gene has CDR1 MNHEY and CDR2 SMNVEV (reference sequence). The data were produced by immunoSEQ multiplex PCR, yet TCRdb's version contains in-frame clones alone and is incomplete. The data hold fewer than 15,000 clones, with nearly 80% observed a single time. The count of this clone is one. The treatment: randomized to nivolumab then ipilimumab (arm A) or the reverse (arm B).

The V call is TRBV27, the J call TRBJ2-7; unclear D gene. The source of this sequence is a human donor with melanoma. The input for sequencing was CD8+ T cells sorted from blood (inferred from file names), taken from a patient given nivolumab and ipilimumab in sequence. This CDR3 is CASRDLVTDEQYF. The DNA for the CDR3 is TGTGCCAGCAGGGATCTAGTTACGGACGAGCAGTACTTC.